The rows below give T cell receptor beta chains drawn from one sample of a study of blood T cell repertoires in COVID-19. Clones were read by immunoSEQ multiplex PCR, and TCRdb kept only the in-frame ones, dropping some. The sample has some 260,000 clones, approximately 90% seen once. Sequences were obtained from PBMCs or T cells enriched from blood (not recorded which). Receptors were obtained from a woman aged 25 to 39 with acute COVID-19. Each CDR3 is given with its conserved first and last residue. The order of the fields is CDR3 protein, CDR3 DNA, clone size, J gene, CDR3 length, D gene, V gene. A D gene is named only where the DNA matches it firmly. Expanded clones are given a class, and other clones once, few, many or no size at all.

CDR3: CASNNRQAGYTEAFF
DNA: TGTGCCAGTAACAATCGGCAGGCGGGGTACACTGAAGCTTTCTTT
size: NA
J: TRBJ1-1
length: 15
D: NA
V: TRBV19

CDR3: CASSLMSSRDEQYF
DNA: TGTGCCAGCAGCTTAATGTCGAGCAGGGACGAGCAGTACTTC
size: NA
J: TRBJ2-7
length: 14
D: NA
V: TRBV7-2

CDR3: CASSTSSADTQYF
DNA: TGTGCCAGCAGTACTAGCTCGGCAGATACGCAGTATTTT
size: NA
J: TRBJ2-3
length: 13
D: NA
V: TRBV12-3/TRBV12-4

CDR3: CASTNGAAGTDTQYF
DNA: TGCGCCAGCACCAACGGGGCGGCGGGGACAGATACGCAGTATTTT
size: NA
J: TRBJ2-3
length: 15
D: NA
V: TRBV5-1

CDR3: CASSLATGKNLAFF
DNA: TGTGCCAGCAGCTTAGCGACAGGGAAAAATTTAGCTTTCTTT
size: NA
J: TRBJ1-1
length: 14
D: TRBD1
V: TRBV7-2

CDR3: CASRLAGPTGELFF
DNA: TGTGCCAGCAGATTAGCGGGCCCGACCGGGGAGCTGTTTTTT
size: few
J: TRBJ2-2
length: 14
D: TRBD2
V: TRBV27

CDR3: CASSSGTALNTEAFF
DNA: TGTGCCAGCAGCTCCGGGACAGCGTTGAACACTGAAGCTTTCTTT
size: NA
J: TRBJ1-1
length: 15
D: TRBD1
V: TRBV7-3

CDR3: CATSDVGGVQPQHF
DNA: TGTGCCACCAGTGATGTGGGAGGGGTTCAGCCCCAGCATTTT
size: NA
J: TRBJ1-5
length: 14
D: NA
V: TRBV24-1

CDR3: CASRWSGGANEQFF
DNA: TGTGCCAGCAGGTGGAGCGGGGGGGCCAATGAGCAGTTCTTC
size: NA
J: TRBJ2-1
length: 14
D: TRBD2
V: TRBV2

CDR3: CASSWGVNTEAFF
DNA: TGTGCCAGCAGTTGGGGGGTGAACACTGAAGCTTTCTTT
size: NA
J: TRBJ1-1
length: 13
D: NA
V: TRBV12-3/TRBV12-4

CDR3: CASNPRDTNYGYTF
DNA: TGTGCCAGCAACCCCCGGGACACTAACTATGGCTACACCTTC
size: NA
J: TRBJ1-2
length: 14
D: NA
V: TRBV28

CDR3: CASRGSPRDTQYF
DNA: TGTGCCAGCAGGGGTAGCCCCCGCGATACGCAGTATTTT
size: NA
J: TRBJ2-3
length: 13
D: NA
V: TRBV21-1

CDR3: CASSLAQGMALGTDTQYF
DNA: TGCGCCAGCAGCTTGGCCCAGGGAATGGCCTTAGGCACAGATACGCAGTATTTT
size: NA
J: TRBJ2-3
length: 18
D: NA
V: TRBV5-1

CDR3: CASSSGQGTVGYTF
DNA: TGTGCCAGCAGCTCGGGACAGGGAACGGTTGGCTACACCTTC
size: NA
J: TRBJ1-2
length: 14
D: TRBD1
V: TRBV6-5

CDR3: CASSQDYQGLGGETQYF
DNA: TGCGCCAGCAGCCAAGATTACCAGGGCTTGGGAGGGGAGACCCAGTACTTC
size: NA
J: TRBJ2-5
length: 17
D: TRBD2
V: TRBV4-1

CDR3: CASSQDRRSYEQFF
DNA: TGTGCCAGCAGCCAAGATCGTCGTAGTTATGAGCAGTTCTTC
size: NA
J: TRBJ2-1
length: 14
D: NA
V: TRBV3-1/TRBV3-2

CDR3: CASVTSLGSDEQYF
DNA: TGCGCCAGCGTTACAAGTTTGGGGAGTGACGAGCAGTACTTC
size: NA
J: TRBJ2-7
length: 14
D: NA
V: TRBV5-1

CDR3: CASSRTGGLGEEAFF
DNA: TGTGCCAGCAGCCGGACAGGGGGCTTAGGGGAAGAAGCTTTCTTT
size: once
J: TRBJ1-1
length: 15
D: TRBD1
V: TRBV7-3

CDR3: CASSLWGGNQPQHF
DNA: TGTGCCAGCAGCTTGTGGGGGGGCAATCAGCCCCAGCATTTT
size: NA
J: TRBJ1-5
length: 14
D: NA
V: TRBV5-6

CDR3: CASSGTVYGYTF
DNA: TGTGCCAGCAGTGGGACAGTCTATGGCTACACCTTC
size: NA
J: TRBJ1-2
length: 12
D: NA
V: TRBV25-1

CDR3: CASSPPNLYSGNTIYF
DNA: TGTGCCAGCTCACCACCGAATCTCTACTCTGGAAACACCATATATTTT
size: once
J: TRBJ1-3
length: 16
D: NA
V: TRBV18

CDR3: CASSYSGNYNEQFF
DNA: TGTGCCAGCAGCTACAGCGGGAACTACAATGAGCAGTTCTTC
size: NA
J: TRBJ2-1
length: 14
D: TRBD2
V: TRBV5-6

CDR3: CASSLAEAAYSNQPQHF
DNA: TGTGCCAGCAGTTTAGCTGAGGCAGCCTATAGCAATCAGCCCCAGCATTTT
size: NA
J: TRBJ1-5
length: 17
D: NA
V: TRBV28

CDR3: CASSQNRGPQGGEKLFF
DNA: TGCGCCAGCAGCCAGAACAGGGGGCCGCAGGGAGGCGAAAAACTGTTTTTT
size: NA
J: TRBJ1-4
length: 17
D: TRBD1
V: TRBV5-1

CDR3: CASSKDLGTVLSDTQYF
DNA: TGTGCCAGCAGCAAAGATCTCGGGACAGTACTTTCAGATACGCAGTATTTT
size: NA
J: TRBJ2-3
length: 17
D: NA
V: TRBV21-1

CDR3: CASSLVPQGLAGGVEQFF
DNA: TGTGCCAGCAGTTTAGTTCCCCAAGGACTAGCGGGAGGGGTAGAGCAGTTCTTC
size: NA
J: TRBJ2-1
length: 18
D: TRBD2
V: TRBV28

CDR3: CASSVGAGAGEKLFF
DNA: TGTGCCAGCAGCGTAGGGGCAGGGGCGGGTGAAAAACTGTTTTTT
size: NA
J: TRBJ1-4
length: 15
D: NA
V: TRBV9

CDR3: CASSPVGQGTNEQFF
DNA: TGTGCCAGCTCACCCGTAGGACAGGGAACCAATGAGCAGTTCTTC
size: NA
J: TRBJ2-1
length: 15
D: TRBD1
V: TRBV18

CDR3: CASSEPKGAEKLFF
DNA: TGTGCCAGCAGTGAGCCCAAAGGGGCTGAAAAACTGTTTTTT
size: NA
J: TRBJ1-4
length: 14
D: NA
V: TRBV25-1

CDR3: CASSQEGTGANTEAFF
DNA: TGTGCCAGCAGCCAAGAGGGGACAGGGGCGAACACTGAAGCTTTCTTT
size: once
J: TRBJ1-1
length: 16
D: TRBD1
V: TRBV3-1/TRBV3-2

CDR3: CATSRVGGTDTQYF
DNA: TGTGCCACCAGCAGAGTGGGGGGGACGGATACGCAGTATTTT
size: NA
J: TRBJ2-3
length: 14
D: TRBD2
V: TRBV15

CDR3: CASSYTPGQGIPGYTF
DNA: TGTGCCAGCAGCTACACACCGGGACAGGGGATTCCGGGCTACACCTTC
size: NA
J: TRBJ1-2
length: 16
D: TRBD1
V: TRBV27

CDR3: CASSPISGRAVQTQYF
DNA: TGTGCCAGCTCACCAATAAGCGGGAGGGCCGTTCAGACCCAGTACTTC
size: once
J: TRBJ2-5
length: 16
D: TRBD2
V: TRBV18

CDR3: CASSIKTGTTDTQYF
DNA: TGTGCCAGCAGTATAAAGACAGGGACCACAGATACGCAGTATTTT
size: NA
J: TRBJ2-3
length: 15
D: TRBD1
V: TRBV5-4

CDR3: CASSLFVSLNMNTEAFF
DNA: TGTGCCAGCAGCTTATTCGTAAGTCTGAACATGAACACTGAAGCTTTCTTT
size: NA
J: TRBJ1-1
length: 17
D: NA
V: TRBV7-2

CDR3: CASSVGSGKGNEQFF
DNA: TGTGCCAGCAGCGTAGGGTCAGGGAAGGGGAATGAGCAGTTCTTC
size: NA
J: TRBJ2-1
length: 15
D: NA
V: TRBV9

CDR3: CASSVNRQGANEQYF
DNA: TGTGCCAGCAGCGTAAACCGACAGGGGGCCAACGAGCAGTACTTC
size: NA
J: TRBJ2-7
length: 15
D: TRBD1
V: TRBV5-4

CDR3: CASSSRIWQPQHF
DNA: TGTGCCAGCAGTTCGAGGATTTGGCAGCCCCAGCATTTT
size: once
J: TRBJ1-5
length: 13
D: NA
V: TRBV28

CDR3: CASSVREGETITSYNSPLHF
DNA: TGTGCCAGCAGTGTCCGCGAAGGGGAAACTATTACATCCTATAATTCACCCCTCCACTTT
size: NA
J: TRBJ1-6
length: 20
D: NA
V: TRBV2

CDR3: CASSFKQGAPGETQYF
DNA: TGTGCCAGCAGCTTTAAGCAGGGGGCCCCTGGGGAGACCCAGTACTTC
size: NA
J: TRBJ2-5
length: 16
D: TRBD1
V: TRBV5-6

CDR3: CASSEDRGIGYTF
DNA: TGTGCCAGCAGTGAGGACAGGGGGATTGGCTACACCTTC
size: NA
J: TRBJ1-2
length: 13
D: TRBD1
V: TRBV6-1

CDR3: CASSTRTGGGEQFF
DNA: TGTGCCAGCAGCACCCGGACAGGGGGCGGTGAGCAGTTCTTC
size: NA
J: TRBJ2-1
length: 14
D: TRBD1
V: TRBV11-3

CDR3: CASSPSRGLIREQFF
DNA: TGCGCCAGCAGCCCATCCCGGGGTTTGATTCGGGAGCAGTTCTTC
size: NA
J: TRBJ2-1
length: 15
D: NA
V: TRBV5-1

CDR3: CATSDGGRPYNEQFF
DNA: TGTGCCACCAGTGACGGCGGGCGCCCCTACAATGAGCAGTTCTTC
size: NA
J: TRBJ2-1
length: 15
D: NA
V: TRBV24-1

CDR3: CSVGQGGETQYF
DNA: TGCAGCGTTGGACAGGGTGGGGAGACCCAGTACTTC
size: NA
J: TRBJ2-5
length: 12
D: TRBD1
V: TRBV29-1

CDR3: CASHRGYNEKLFF
DNA: TGTGCCAGCCACAGGGGGTACAATGAAAAACTGTTTTTT
size: NA
J: TRBJ1-4
length: 13
D: TRBD1
V: TRBV7-8

CDR3: CASSRTGTSGGRWYTGELFF
DNA: TGTGCCAGCAGCCGAACAGGGACTAGCGGAGGCCGATGGTACACCGGGGAGCTGTTTTTT
size: NA
J: TRBJ2-2
length: 20
D: TRBD2
V: TRBV4-2

CDR3: CASKNHRDRGTDTQYF
DNA: TGTGCCAGTAAAAACCACCGGGACAGGGGCACAGATACGCAGTATTTT
size: NA
J: TRBJ2-3
length: 16
D: TRBD1
V: TRBV19

CDR3: CSASALAGRIQETQYF
DNA: TGCAGTGCTAGTGCTCTAGCGGGGAGAATACAAGAGACCCAGTACTTC
size: NA
J: TRBJ2-5
length: 16
D: TRBD2
V: TRBV20-1

CDR3: CASSPGTGLGNQPQHF
DNA: TGTGCCAGCTCACCCGGGACAGGGCTTGGCAATCAGCCCCAGCATTTT
size: NA
J: TRBJ1-5
length: 16
D: TRBD1
V: TRBV18

CDR3: CASAGGSYNEQFF
DNA: TGTGCCAGCGCTGGCGGGAGCTACAATGAGCAGTTCTTC
size: NA
J: TRBJ2-1
length: 13
D: TRBD2
V: TRBV2

CDR3: CASSLRTSGRDTGELFF
DNA: TGTGCCAGCAGCTTACGAACTAGCGGGAGGGACACCGGGGAGCTGTTTTTT
size: NA
J: TRBJ2-2
length: 17
D: TRBD2
V: TRBV7-6

CDR3: CASSPKRGWGQGHHEQFF
DNA: TGTGCCAGCAGCCCAAAGCGGGGCTGGGGACAGGGGCATCATGAGCAGTTCTTC
size: NA
J: TRBJ2-1
length: 18
D: TRBD1
V: TRBV3-1/TRBV3-2